The clone carrying this TCR beta chain turned up a few times. As the sequencing template, cDNA was produced by extracting RNA and reverse transcribing it. Using immunoSEQ multiplex PCR, the repertoire was profiled, and TCRdb retains in-frame clones only, with some absent. The repertoire holds more than 150,000 clones, with 51% as singletons. Trimming shortened V by 7 bases and J by 1 base, and 11 bases separated the two germline ends. This CDR3 spans 13 amino acids. In germline, CDR1 is LGHNT, CDR2 FRNRAP. Noted treatment: oral pan-JAK inhibitor, 5-10 mg twice daily. Sorting of PBMCs yielded the CD4+ and CD8+ T cells. The sample originates from a study of CD8+ T cells in alopecia areata. Study as a whole: Patients took tofacitinib for 6 to 18 months, followed by 6 drug-free months.

This sequence originates from a human donor with alopecia areata. The gene calls are TRBV12-5 and TRBJ2-7, with D possibly matching TRBD2 (5 bases). The sequencing used CD8+ T cells sorted from blood, collected around week 54, from a patient treated with tofacitinib. CDR3 residues: CASDRGSSYEQYF. DNA of the CDR3: TGTGCTAGTGACCGAGGGTCGTCCTACGAGCAGTACTTC.